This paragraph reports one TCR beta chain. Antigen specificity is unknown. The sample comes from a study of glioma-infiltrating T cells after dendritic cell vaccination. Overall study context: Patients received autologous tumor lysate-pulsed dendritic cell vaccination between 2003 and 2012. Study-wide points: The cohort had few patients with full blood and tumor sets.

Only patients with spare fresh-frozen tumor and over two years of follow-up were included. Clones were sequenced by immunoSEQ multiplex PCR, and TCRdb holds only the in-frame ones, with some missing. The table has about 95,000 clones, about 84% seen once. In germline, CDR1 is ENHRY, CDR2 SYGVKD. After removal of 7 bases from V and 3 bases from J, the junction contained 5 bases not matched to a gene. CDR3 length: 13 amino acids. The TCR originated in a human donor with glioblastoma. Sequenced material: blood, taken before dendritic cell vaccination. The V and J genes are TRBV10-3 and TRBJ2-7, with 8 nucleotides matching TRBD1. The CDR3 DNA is TGTGCCATCAATCCTACAGGGGGCTACGAGCAGTACTTC. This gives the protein CAINPTGGYEQYF.